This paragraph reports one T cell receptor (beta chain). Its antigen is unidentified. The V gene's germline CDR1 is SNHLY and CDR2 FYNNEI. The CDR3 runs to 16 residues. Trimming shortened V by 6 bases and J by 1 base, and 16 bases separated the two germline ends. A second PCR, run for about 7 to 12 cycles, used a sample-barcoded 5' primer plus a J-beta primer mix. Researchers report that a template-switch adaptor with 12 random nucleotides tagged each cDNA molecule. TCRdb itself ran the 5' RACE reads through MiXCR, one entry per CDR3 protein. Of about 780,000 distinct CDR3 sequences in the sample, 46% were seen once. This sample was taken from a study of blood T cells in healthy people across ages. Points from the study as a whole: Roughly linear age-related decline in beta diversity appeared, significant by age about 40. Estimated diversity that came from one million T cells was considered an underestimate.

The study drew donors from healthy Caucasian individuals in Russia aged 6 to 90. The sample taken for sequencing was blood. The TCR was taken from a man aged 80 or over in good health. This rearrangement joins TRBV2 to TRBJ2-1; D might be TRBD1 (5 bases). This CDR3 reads CASSLGRVPSYNEQFF. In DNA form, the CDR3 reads TGTGCCAGCAGCCTCGGCAGGGTCCCTTCCTACAATGAGCAGTTCTTC.